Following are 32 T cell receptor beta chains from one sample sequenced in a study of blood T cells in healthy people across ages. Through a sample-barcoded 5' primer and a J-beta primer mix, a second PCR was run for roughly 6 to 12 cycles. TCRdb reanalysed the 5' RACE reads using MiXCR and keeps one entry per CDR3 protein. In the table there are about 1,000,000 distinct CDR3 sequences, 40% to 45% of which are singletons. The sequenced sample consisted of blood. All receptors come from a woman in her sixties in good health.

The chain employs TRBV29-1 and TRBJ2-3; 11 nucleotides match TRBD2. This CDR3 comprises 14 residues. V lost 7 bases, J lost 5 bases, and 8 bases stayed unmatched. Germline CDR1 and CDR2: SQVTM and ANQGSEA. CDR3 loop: CSARTSGSGDTQYF. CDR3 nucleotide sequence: TGCAGCGCCAGAACTAGCGGGAGCGGAGATACGCAGTATTTT.

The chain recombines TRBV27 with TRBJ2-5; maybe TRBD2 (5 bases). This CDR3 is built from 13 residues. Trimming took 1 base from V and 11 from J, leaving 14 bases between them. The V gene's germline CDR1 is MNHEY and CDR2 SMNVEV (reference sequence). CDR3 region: CASSLYMGDEQYF. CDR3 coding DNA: TGTGCCAGCAGTTTATATATGGGAGATGAGCAGTACTTC.

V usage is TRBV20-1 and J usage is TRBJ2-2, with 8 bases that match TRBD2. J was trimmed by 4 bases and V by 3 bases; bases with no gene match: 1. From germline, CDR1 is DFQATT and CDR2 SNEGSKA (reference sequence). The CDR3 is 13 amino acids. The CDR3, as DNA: TGCAGTGCTAGCGGGAGGGTCACCGGGGAGCTGTTTTTT. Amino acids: CSASGRVTGELFF.

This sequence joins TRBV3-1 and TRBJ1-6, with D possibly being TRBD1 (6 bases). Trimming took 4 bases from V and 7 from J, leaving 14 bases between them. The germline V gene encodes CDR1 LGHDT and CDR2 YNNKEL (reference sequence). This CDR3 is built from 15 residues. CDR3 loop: CASSPLDGQNSPLHF. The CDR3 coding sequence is TGTGCCAGCAGCCCCCTCGACGGACAGAATTCACCCCTCCACTTT.

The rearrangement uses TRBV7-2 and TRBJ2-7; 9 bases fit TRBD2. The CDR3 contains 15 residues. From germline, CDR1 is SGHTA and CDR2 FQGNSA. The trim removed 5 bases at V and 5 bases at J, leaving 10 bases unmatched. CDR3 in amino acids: CASSPDLAGSDEQYF. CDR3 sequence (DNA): TGTGCCAGCAGCCCCGACCTAGCGGGGTCCGACGAGCAGTACTTC.

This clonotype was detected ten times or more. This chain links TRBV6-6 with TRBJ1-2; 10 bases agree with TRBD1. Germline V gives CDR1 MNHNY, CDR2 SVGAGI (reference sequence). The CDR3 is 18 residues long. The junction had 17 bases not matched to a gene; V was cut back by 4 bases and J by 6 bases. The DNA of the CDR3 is TGTGCCAGCAGTTCAGGGGGACAGGGGAGCGTTCATGTCGATGGCTACACCTTC. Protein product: CASSSGGQGSVHVDGYTF.

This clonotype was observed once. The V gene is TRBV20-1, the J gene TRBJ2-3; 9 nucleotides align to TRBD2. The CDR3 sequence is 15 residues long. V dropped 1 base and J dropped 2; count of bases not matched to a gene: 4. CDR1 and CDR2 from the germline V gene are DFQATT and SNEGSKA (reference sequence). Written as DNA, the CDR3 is TGCAGTGCTAGAGTACTAGCGGGCTACACAGATACGCAGTATTTT. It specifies CSARVLAGYTDTQYF.

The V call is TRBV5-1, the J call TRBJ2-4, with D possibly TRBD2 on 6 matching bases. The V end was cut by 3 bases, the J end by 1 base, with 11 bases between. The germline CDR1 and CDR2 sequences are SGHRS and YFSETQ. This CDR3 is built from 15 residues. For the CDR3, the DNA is TGCGCCAGCAGCTGGGGGGAGACTGCCAAAAACATTCAGTACTTC. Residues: CASSWGETAKNIQYF.

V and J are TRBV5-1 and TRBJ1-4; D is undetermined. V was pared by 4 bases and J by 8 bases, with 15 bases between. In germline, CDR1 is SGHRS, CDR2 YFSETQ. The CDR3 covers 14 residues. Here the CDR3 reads CASSGGLPGEKLFF. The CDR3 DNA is TGCGCCAGCAGCGGCGGCCTACCGGGCGAAAAACTGTTTTTT.

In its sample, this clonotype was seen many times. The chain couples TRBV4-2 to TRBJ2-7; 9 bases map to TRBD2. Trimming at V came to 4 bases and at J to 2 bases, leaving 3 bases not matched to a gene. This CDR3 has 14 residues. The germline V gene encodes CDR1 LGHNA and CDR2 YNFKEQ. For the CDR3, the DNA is TGTGCCAGCAGCCCCGGGACTAGCACCTACGAGCAGTACTTC. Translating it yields CASSPGTSTYEQYF.

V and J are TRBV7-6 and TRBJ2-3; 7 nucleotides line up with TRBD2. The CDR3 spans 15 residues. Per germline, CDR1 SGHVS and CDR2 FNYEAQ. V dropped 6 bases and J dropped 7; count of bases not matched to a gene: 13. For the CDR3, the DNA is TGTGCCAGCAGTTATCTAGCGGAGATCTACCATACGCAGTATTTT. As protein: CASSYLAEIYHTQYF.

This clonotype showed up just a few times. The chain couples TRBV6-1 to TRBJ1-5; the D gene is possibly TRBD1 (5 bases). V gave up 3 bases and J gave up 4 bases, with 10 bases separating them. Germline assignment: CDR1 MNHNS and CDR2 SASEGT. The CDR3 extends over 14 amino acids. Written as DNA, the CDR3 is TGTGCCAGCAGTGATAATGGGGGAAATCAGCCCCAGCATTTT. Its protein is CASSDNGGNQPQHF.

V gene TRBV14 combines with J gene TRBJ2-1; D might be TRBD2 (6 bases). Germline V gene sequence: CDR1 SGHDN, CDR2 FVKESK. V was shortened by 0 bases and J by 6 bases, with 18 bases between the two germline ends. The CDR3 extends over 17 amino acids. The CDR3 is CASSQDIWGLGGNEQFF. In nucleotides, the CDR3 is TGTGCCAGCAGCCAAGATATTTGGGGTTTGGGGGGCAATGAGCAGTTCTTC.

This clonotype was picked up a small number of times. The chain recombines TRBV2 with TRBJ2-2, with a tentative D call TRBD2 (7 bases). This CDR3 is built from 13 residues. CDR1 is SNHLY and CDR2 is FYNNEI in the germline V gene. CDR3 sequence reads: CATKGGDTGELFF. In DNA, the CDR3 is TGTGCGACCAAGGGGGGGGACACCGGGGAGCTGTTTTTT.

This CDR3 reads CASSLGTGGIDGYTF. The CDR3 coding sequence is TGTGCCAGCAGCTTAGGGACAGGGGGCATCGATGGCTACACCTTC. The chain employs TRBV13 and TRBJ1-2; 10 positions match TRBD1. V shed 0 bases, J shed 6 bases, and the junction held 4 bases outside the gene matches. The CDR3 spans 15 residues. Germline V lookup: CDR1 PRHDT, CDR2 FYEKMQ (reference sequence).

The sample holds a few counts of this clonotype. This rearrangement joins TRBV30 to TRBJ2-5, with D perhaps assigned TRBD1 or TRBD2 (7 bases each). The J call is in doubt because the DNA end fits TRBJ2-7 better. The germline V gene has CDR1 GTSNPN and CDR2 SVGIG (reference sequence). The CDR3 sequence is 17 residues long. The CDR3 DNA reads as TGTGCCTGGAGCCAGCTGTTGATCCCAGGGGGGGAAAACGAGCAGTACTTC. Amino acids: CAWSQLLIPGGENEQYF.

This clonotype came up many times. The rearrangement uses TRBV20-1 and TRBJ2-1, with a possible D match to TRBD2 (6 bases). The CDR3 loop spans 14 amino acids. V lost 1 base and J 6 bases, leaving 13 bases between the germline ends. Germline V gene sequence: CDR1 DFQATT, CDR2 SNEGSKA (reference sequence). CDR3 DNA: TGCAGTGCTAGAGCGGGAGTGGGCCCCAATGAGCAGTTCTTC. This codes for CSARAGVGPNEQFF.

The CDR3 sequence is CSVDNNEQFF. The CDR3 bases are TGCAGCGTGGACAACAATGAGCAGTTCTTC. This sequence joins TRBV29-1 and TRBJ2-1, with a tentative D call TRBD1 (5 bases). Trimming left V 6 bases short and J 5 bases short, with 5 bases between. Germline V CDR1 and CDR2: SQVTM, ANQGSEA. The length of the CDR3 is 10 residues.

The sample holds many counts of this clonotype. Here the CDR3 DNA reads TGCGCCAGCAGCTCGACTAGCGGGAGCCCATACTACGAGCAGTACTTC. The encoded protein is CASSSTSGSPYYEQYF. V usage is TRBV5-1 and J usage is TRBJ2-7; 12 positions match TRBD2. The V and J ends lost 3 bases and 3 bases, in that order; junction bases with no gene match: 7. Germline V gene data show CDR1 as SGHRS and CDR2 as YFSETQ. The CDR3 totals 16 residues. Drawing the rest from reference TRBV5-1 and TRBJ2-7, the complete variable domain is KAGVTQTPRYLIKTRGQQVTLSCSPISGHRSVSWYQQTPGQGLQFLFEYFSETQRNKGNFPGRFSGRQFSNSRSEMNVSTLELGDSALYLCASSSTSGSPYYEQYFGPGTRLTVT.

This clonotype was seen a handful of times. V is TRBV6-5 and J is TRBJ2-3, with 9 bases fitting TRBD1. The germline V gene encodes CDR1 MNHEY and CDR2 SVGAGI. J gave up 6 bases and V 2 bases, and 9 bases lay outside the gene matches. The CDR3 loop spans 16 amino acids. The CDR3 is CASSYRTTGGLDTQYF. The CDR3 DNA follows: TGTGCCAGCAGTTACCGAACGACAGGGGGGTTGGATACGCAGTATTTT.

The CDR3 sequence: CASRASGRASEQFF. Here the CDR3 DNA reads TGTGCCAGCAGAGCTAGCGGGAGGGCCAGTGAGCAGTTCTTC. The chain uses TRBV2 and TRBJ2-1, with 12 bases matching TRBD2. The CDR3 sequence is 14 residues long. V gave up 6 bases and J gave up 9 bases; unmatched junction bases: 6. Germline CDR1 SNHLY, CDR2 FYNNEI.

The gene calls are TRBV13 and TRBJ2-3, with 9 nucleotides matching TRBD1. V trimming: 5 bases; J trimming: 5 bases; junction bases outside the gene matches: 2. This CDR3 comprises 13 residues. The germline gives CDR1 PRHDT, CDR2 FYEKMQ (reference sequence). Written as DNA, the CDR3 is TGTGCCAGCAGCACGGGACAGGGAGATACGCAGTATTTT. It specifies CASSTGQGDTQYF.

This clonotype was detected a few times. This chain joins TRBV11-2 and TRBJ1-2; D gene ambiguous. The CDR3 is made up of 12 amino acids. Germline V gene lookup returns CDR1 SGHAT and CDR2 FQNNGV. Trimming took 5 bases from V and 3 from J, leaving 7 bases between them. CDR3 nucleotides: TGTGCCAGCAGCCGCACCTACTATGGCTACACCTTC. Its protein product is CASSRTYYGYTF.

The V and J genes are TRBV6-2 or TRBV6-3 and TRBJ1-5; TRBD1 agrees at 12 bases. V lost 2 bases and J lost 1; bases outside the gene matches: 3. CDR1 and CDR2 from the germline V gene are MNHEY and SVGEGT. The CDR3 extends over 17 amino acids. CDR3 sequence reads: CASSYEGQGASNQPQHF. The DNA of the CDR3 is TGTGCCAGCAGTTACGAGGGACAGGGGGCGAGCAATCAGCCCCAGCATTTT.

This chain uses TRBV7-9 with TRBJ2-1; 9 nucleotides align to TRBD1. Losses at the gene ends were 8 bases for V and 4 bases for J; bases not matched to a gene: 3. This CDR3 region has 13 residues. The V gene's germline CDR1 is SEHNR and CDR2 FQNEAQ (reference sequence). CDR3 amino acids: CASQGQGYNEQFF. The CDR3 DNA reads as TGTGCCAGCCAGGGACAGGGATACAATGAGCAGTTCTTC.

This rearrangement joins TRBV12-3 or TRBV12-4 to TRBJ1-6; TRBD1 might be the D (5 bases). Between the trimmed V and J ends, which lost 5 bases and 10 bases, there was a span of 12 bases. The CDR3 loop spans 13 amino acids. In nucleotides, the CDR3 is TGTGCCAGCAGTCCCGGGGGAGCCTCACCCCTCCACTTT. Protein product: CASSPGGASPLHF.

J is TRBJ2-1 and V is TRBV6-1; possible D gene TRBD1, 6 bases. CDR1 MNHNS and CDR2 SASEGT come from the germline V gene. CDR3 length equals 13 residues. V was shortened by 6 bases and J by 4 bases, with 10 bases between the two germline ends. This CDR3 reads CASRAGQYNEQFF. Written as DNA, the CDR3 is TGTGCCAGCAGGGCCGGACAGTACAATGAGCAGTTCTTC.

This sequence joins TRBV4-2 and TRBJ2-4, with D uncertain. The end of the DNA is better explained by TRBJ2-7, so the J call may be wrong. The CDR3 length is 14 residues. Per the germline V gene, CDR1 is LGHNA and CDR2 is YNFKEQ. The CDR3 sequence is CASNQDVDPYEQYF. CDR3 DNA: TGTGCCAGCAACCAGGACGTAGACCCCTACGAGCAGTACTTC.

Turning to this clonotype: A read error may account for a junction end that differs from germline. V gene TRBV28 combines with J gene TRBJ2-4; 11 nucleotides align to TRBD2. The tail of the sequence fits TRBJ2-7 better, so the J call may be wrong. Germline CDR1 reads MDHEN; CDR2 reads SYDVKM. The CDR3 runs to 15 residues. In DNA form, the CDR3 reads TGTTCCAGCAGAGCGGGGACTAGCGGTACCTACGAGCAGTACTTC. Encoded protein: CSSRAGTSGTYEQYF.

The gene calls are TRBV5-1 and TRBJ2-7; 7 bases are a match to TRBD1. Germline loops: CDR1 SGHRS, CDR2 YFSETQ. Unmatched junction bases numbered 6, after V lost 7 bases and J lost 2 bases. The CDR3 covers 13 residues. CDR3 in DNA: TGCGCCAGCTGCAAGGACAGGACCTACGAGCAGTACTTC. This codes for CASCKDRTYEQYF.

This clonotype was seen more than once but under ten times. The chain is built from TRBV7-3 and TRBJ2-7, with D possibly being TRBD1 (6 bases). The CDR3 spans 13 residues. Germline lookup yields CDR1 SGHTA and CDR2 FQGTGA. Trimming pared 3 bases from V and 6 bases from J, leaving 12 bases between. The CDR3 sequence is CASSLVTGSEQYF. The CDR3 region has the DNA TGTGCCAGCAGCTTGGTCACAGGGTCCGAGCAGTACTTC.

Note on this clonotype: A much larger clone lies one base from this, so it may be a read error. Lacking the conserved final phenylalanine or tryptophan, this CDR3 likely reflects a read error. As DNA, the CDR3 is TGCAGCGTTCAAGAGAACAGCAATCAGCCCCAGCATATT. Its translation is CSVQENSNQPQHI. The chain is built from TRBV29-1 and TRBJ1-5, with unresolved D. In germline, CDR1 is SQVTM, CDR2 ANQGSEA. This CDR3 is 13 amino acids long.